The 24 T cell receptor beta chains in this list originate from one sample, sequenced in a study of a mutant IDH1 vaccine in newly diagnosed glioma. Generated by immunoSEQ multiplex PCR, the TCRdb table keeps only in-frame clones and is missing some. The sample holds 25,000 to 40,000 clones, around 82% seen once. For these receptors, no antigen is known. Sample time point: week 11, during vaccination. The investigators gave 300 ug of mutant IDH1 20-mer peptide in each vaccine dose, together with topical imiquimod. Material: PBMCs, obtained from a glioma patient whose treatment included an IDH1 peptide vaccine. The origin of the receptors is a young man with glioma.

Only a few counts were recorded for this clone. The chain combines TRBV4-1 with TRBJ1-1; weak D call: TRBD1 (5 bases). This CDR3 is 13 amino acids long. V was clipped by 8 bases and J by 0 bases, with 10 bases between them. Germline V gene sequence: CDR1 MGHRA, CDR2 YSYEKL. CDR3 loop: CASGQGLNTEAFF. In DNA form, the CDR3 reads TGCGCCAGCGGTCAGGGCCTGAACACTGAAGCTTTCTTT.

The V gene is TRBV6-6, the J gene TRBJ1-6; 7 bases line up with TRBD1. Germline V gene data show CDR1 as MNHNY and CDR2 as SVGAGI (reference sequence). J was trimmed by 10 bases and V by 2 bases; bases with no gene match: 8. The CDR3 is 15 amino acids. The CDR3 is CASSYRQGDSSPLHF. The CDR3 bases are TGTGCCAGCAGTTACAGACAGGGAGATAGCTCACCCCTCCACTTT.

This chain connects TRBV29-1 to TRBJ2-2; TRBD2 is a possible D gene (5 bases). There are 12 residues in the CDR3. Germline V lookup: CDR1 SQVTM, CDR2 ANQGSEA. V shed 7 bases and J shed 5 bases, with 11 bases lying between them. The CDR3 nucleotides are TGCAGCGGGGTTGGAGGAACCGGGGAGCTGTTTTTT. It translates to CSGVGGTGELFF.

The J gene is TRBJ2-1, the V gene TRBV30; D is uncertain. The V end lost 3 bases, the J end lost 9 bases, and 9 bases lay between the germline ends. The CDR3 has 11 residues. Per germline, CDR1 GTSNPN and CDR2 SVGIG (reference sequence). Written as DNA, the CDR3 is TGTGCCTGGAGCCTTACAACTGAGCAGTTCTTC. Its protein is CAWSLTTEQFF.

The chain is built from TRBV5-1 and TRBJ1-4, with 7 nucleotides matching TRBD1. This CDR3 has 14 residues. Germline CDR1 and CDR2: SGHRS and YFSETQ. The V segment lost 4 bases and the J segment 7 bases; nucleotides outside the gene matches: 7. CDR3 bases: TGCGCCAGCAGCCCCTTAGGGACAGCTGAAAAACTGTTTTTT. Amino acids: CASSPLGTAEKLFF.

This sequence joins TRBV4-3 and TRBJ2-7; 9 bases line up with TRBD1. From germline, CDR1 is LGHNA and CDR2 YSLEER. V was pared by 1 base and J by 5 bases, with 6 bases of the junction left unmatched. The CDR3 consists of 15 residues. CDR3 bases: TGCGCCAGCAGCCAAGTAGTACAGGGGGCCCACGAGCAGTACTTC. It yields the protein CASSQVVQGAHEQYF.

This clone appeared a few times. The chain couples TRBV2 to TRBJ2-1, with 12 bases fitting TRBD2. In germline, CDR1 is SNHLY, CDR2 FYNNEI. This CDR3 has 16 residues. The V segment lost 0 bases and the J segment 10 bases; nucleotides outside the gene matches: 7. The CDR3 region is CASSEASSGGAAEQFF. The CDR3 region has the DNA TGTGCCAGCAGTGAAGCGTCTAGCGGGGGGGCCGCGGAGCAGTTCTTC.

The CDR3 DNA reads TGTGCCAGCAGTCCCGGGGGAGCGTCCTACAATGAGCAGTTCTTC. It is translated as CASSPGGASYNEQFF. The genes are TRBV5-4 and TRBJ2-1, with D maybe TRBD2 (6 bases). CDR1 SGHNT and CDR2 YYREEE come from the germline V gene (reference sequence). The V end lost 5 bases, the J end lost 1 base, and 13 bases lay between the germline ends. This CDR3 comprises 15 residues.

The CDR3 nucleotides are TGTGCCAGCAGTTACTCGACGGGGTCCCAGTACTTC. Amino acids: CASSYSTGSQYF. V gene TRBV6-5 combines with J gene TRBJ2-5; D is perhaps TRBD2 (5 bases). Trimming left V 0 bases short and J 9 bases short, with 8 bases between. The CDR3 runs 12 residues. Looked up from germline, CDR1 is MNHEY and CDR2 is SVGAGI.

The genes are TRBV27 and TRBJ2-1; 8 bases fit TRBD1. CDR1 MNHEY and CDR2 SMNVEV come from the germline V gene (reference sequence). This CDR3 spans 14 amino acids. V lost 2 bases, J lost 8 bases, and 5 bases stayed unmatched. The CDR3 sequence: CASSLDRGRDEQFF. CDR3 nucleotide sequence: TGTGCCAGCAGTTTAGACAGGGGTCGCGATGAGCAGTTCTTC.

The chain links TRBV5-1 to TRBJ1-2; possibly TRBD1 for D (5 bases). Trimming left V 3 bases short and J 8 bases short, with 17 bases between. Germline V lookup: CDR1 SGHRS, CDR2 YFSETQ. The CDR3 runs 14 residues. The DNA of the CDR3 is TGCGCCAGCAGCTGGAGTGGGACCACAGAGGGCTACACCTTC. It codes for CASSWSGTTEGYTF.

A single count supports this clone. CDR3 coding DNA: TGTGCCAGCAGCTGGGGGGGCCCGAGCACAGATACGCAGTATTTT. Translation gives CASSWGGPSTDTQYF. The rearrangement links TRBV5-6 to TRBJ2-3, with a possible D match to TRBD2 (7 bases). V lost 3 bases and J 0 bases, leaving 11 bases between the germline ends. Germline values: CDR1 SGHDT, CDR2 YYEEEE. This CDR3 is 15 amino acids long.

For the CDR3, the DNA is TGTGCCAGCAGCACACCGGGACCCGGGACAGATACGCAGTATTTT. Translation gives CASSTPGPGTDTQYF. The chain uses TRBV5-6 and TRBJ2-3; D might be TRBD1 or TRBD2, each matching 5 bases. Germline assignment: CDR1 SGHDT and CDR2 YYEEEE. This CDR3 is 15 amino acids long. Trimming removed 4 bases at V and 3 bases at J, with 15 bases between.

CDR3 nucleotides: TGTGCCAGCAGCTTGGAGAACTCCTACGAGCAGTACTTC. It codes for CASSLENSYEQYF. V usage is TRBV5-6 and J usage is TRBJ2-7; the D is unclear. In germline, CDR1 is SGHDT, CDR2 YYEEEE. The CDR3 runs to 13 residues. V lost 0 bases and J lost 0, with 4 bases in between.

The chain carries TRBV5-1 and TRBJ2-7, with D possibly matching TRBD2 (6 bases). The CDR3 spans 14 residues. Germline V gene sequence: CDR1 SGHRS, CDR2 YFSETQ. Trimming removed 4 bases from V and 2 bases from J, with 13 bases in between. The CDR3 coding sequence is TGCGCCAGCAGCGGCAGCGGGCCCACCTACGAGCAGTACTTC. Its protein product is CASSGSGPTYEQYF.

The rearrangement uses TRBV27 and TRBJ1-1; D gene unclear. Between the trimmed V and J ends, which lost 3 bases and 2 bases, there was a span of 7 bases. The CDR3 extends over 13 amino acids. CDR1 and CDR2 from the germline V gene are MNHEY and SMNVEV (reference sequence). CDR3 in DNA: TGTGCCAGCAGTTTTGCAGGTAACACTGAAGCTTTCTTT. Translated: CASSFAGNTEAFF.

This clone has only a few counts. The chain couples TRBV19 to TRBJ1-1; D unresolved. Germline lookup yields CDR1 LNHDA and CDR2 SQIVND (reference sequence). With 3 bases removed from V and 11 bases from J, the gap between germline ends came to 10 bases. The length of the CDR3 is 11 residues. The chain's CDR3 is CASSMSSAAFF. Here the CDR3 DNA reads TGTGCCAGTAGTATGTCCAGTGCGGCTTTCTTT.

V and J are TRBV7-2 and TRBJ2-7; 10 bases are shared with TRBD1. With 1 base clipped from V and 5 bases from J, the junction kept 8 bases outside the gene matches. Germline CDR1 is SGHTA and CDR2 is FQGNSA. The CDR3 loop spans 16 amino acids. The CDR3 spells CASSLVPGTGDHEQYF. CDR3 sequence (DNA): TGTGCCAGCAGCTTAGTCCCCGGGACAGGGGACCACGAGCAGTACTTC. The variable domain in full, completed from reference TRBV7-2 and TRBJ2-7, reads GAGVSQSPSNKVTEKGKDVELRCDPISGHTALYWYRQSLGQGLEFLIYFQGNSAPDKSGLPSDRFSAERTGGSVSTLTIQRTQQEDSAVYLCASSLVPGTGDHEQYFGPGTRLTVT.

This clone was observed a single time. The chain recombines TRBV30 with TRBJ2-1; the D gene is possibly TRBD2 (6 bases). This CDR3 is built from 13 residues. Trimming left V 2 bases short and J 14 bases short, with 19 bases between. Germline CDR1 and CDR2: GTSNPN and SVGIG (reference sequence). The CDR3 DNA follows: TGTGCCTGGAGTTCTCCGGGACTCCCAATTAAGTTCTTC. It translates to CAWSSPGLPIKFF.

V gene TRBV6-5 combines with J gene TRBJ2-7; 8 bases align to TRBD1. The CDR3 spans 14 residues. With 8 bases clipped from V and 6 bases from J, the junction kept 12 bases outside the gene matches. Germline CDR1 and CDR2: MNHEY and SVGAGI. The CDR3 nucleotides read TGTGCCAGCGTCGGGACAGGAGGTCACGGCGAGCAGTACTTC. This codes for CASVGTGGHGEQYF.

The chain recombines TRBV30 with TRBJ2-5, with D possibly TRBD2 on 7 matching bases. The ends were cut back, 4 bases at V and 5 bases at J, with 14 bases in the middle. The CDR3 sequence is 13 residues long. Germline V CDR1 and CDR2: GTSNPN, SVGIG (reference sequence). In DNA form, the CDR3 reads TGTGCCTGGAAAAGGGGGGGCGTGGAGACCCAGTACTTC. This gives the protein CAWKRGGVETQYF.

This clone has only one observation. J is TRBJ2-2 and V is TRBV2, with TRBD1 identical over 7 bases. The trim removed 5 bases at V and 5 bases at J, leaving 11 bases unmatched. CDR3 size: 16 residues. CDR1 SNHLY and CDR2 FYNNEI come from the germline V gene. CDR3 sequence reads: CASSTGTEFETGELFF. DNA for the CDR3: TGTGCCAGCAGTACTGGGACAGAATTTGAAACCGGGGAGCTGTTTTTT.

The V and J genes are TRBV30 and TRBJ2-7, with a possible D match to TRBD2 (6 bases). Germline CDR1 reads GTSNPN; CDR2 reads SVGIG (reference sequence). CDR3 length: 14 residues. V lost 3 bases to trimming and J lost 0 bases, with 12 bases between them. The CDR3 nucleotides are TGTGCCTGGAGGTGGGGGGACGACTCCTACGAGCAGTACTTC. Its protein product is CAWRWGDDSYEQYF. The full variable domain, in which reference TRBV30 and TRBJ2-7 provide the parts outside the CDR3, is SQTIHQWPATLVQPVGSPLSLECTVEGTSNPNLYWYRQAAGRGLQLLFYSVGIGQISSEVPQNLSASRPQDRQFILSSKKLLLSDSGFYLCAWRWGDDSYEQYFGPGTRLTVT.

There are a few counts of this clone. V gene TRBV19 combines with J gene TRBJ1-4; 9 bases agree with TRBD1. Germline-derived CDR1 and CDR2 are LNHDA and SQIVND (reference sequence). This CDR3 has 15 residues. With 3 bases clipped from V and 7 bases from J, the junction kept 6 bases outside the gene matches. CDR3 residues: CASSMQTGGREKLFF. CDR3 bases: TGTGCCAGTAGTATGCAGACAGGGGGGCGTGAAAAACTGTTTTTT.